Listed below are T cell receptor beta chains from one sample, sequenced in a study of T-cell reconstitution after alpha-beta-depleted transplantation in children. TCRdb called the PCR reads again in MiXCR, with one record for every CDR3 protein. The sample carries 250,000 to 400,000 distinct CDR3 sequences, approximately 20% recorded once. The starting material was PBMCs, mostly from graft donor cells, obtained 180 days after TCRalphabeta/CD19-depleted stem cell transplant. These receptors were taken from a male patient younger than 18 who had a stem cell transplant for acute lymphoblastic leukemia, so the T cells may come from the graft donor. Each CDR3 is given with its conserved first and last residue. The D gene is left open where the match is weak. Size is omitted from some rows. Given values are once, few, many or a class for expanded clones.

j_call v_call clone_size d_call cdr3_aa cdr3_nt
TRBJ1-3 TRBV5-1 . . CASSSTASSGNTIYF TGCGCCAGCAGCTCGACAGCGAGCTCTGGAAACACCATATATTTT
TRBJ2-7 TRBV20-1 few . CSAKKGQLYEQYF TGCAGTGCTAAGAAGGGGCAGCTTTACGAGCAGTACTTC
TRBJ2-7 TRBV7-3 . TRBD2 CASSLTGSGRYNEQYF TGTGCCAGCAGCTTAACTGGCAGCGGGAGGTACAACGAGCAGTACTTC
TRBJ1-4 TRBV24-1 few TRBD1 CATSDWGQGNEKLFF TGTGCCACCAGTGACTGGGGACAGGGAAATGAAAAACTGTTTTTT
TRBJ2-3 TRBV5-1 . . CASNGGFTDTQYF TGCGCCAGCAACGGGGGTTTCACAGATACGCAGTATTTT
TRBJ2-5 TRBV4-1 . . CASSVQGQETQYF TGCGCCAGCAGCGTACAGGGCCAAGAGACCCAGTACTTC
TRBJ1-1 TRBV12-3/TRBV12-4 . . CASRPDSSTEAFF TGTGCCAGCAGGCCAGACAGCAGCACTGAAGCTTTCTTT
TRBJ2-7 TRBV20-1 . TRBD2 CSAPSGVLYEQYF TGCAGTGCTCCTAGCGGTGTCCTCTACGAGCAGTACTTC
TRBJ2-7 TRBV9 few . CASSVGARAYEQYF TGTGCCAGCAGCGTAGGGGCTAGGGCCTACGAGCAGTACTTC
TRBJ2-7 TRBV7-3 . TRBD2 CASSLSPGLAGGPAHF TGTGCCAGCAGCTTAAGCCCTGGACTAGCGGGAGGGCCTGCGCACTTC
TRBJ1-2 TRBV6-5 few . CASSYTAHYGYTF TGTGCCAGCAGTTACACTGCACACTATGGCTACACCTTC
TRBJ1-1 TRBV9 . . CASNERGMNTEAFF TGTGCCAGCAACGAACGGGGGATGAACACTGAAGCTTTCTTT
TRBJ2-5 TRBV5-5 many . CASSFQDKETQYF TGTGCCAGCAGCTTTCAGGACAAAGAGACCCAGTACTTC
TRBJ2-1 TRBV7-6 . TRBD1 CASSLVRSAWGQGYNEQFF TGTGCCAGCAGCTTAGTTAGGTCTGCCTGGGGACAGGGTTACAATGAGCAGTTCTTC
TRBJ2-1 TRBV7-3 few TRBD2 CASSFGGSGEQFF TGTGCCAGCAGCTTCGGCGGGAGTGGAGAGCAGTTCTTC
TRBJ2-7 TRBV20-1 few . CSAKSGTYEQYF TGCAGTGCTAAGAGCGGTACCTACGAGCAGTACTTC
TRBJ2-7 TRBV20-1 many . CSARVQANYEQYF TGCAGTGCTAGAGTCCAGGCGAACTACGAGCAGTACTTC
TRBJ2-7 TRBV5-1 few TRBD1 CASSLGTGPFEQYF TGCGCCAGCAGCCTCGGGACAGGCCCCTTCGAGCAGTACTTC
TRBJ2-1 TRBV19 . TRBD2 CASSITGTRAYEQFF TGTGCCAGTAGTATAACTGGGACTAGAGCCTATGAGCAGTTCTTC
TRBJ2-4 TRBV5-1 . TRBD2 CASSFTSGSSKNIQYF TGCGCCAGCAGCTTTACTAGCGGGAGCTCAAAAAACATTCAGTACTTC
TRBJ2-7 TRBV4-1 few TRBD2 CAAGAGAPYEQYF TGCGCCGCCGGGGCGGGAGCCCCCTACGAGCAGTACTTC
TRBJ1-2 TRBV7-2 . . CASRLAQYDYGYTF TGTGCCAGCCGCTTAGCGCAGTACGACTATGGCTACACCTTC
TRBJ2-7 TRBV20-1 . . CSATSGPRSYEQYF TGCAGTGCTACTTCCGGGCCTAGGTCCTACGAGCAGTACTTC
TRBJ2-1 TRBV11-2 . . CASSLKGGPFGARSYNEQFF TGTGCCAGCAGCTTAAAGGGGGGGCCCTTTGGGGCTAGATCCTACAATGAGCAGTTCTTC
TRBJ1-1 TRBV6-4 . TRBD1 CASSLTGGLNTEAFF TGTGCCAGCAGCCTGACAGGGGGCCTGAACACTGAAGCTTTCTTT
TRBJ2-1 TRBV24-1 few . CATSVLQQGNEQFF TGTGCCACCAGTGTCCTTCAACAGGGTAATGAGCAGTTCTTC
TRBJ2-5 TRBV20-1 . TRBD2 CCAREGPSGRLTETQYF TGCTGTGCTAGGGAGGGTCCTAGCGGGAGATTAACGGAGACCCAGTACTTC
TRBJ2-4 TRBV27 few . CASSLSKWDGNIQYF TGTGCCAGCAGTTTAAGTAAATGGGACGGGAACATTCAGTACTTC
TRBJ2-7 TRBV7-2 few . CASSPGPAVLEQYF TGTGCCAGCAGCCCAGGACCAGCAGTTCTGGAGCAGTACTTC
TRBJ1-1 TRBV5-5 few TRBD1 CASSLSGTGGGRAFF TGTGCCAGCAGCTTATCCGGGACAGGGGGCGGAAGAGCTTTCTTT
TRBJ2-5 TRBV12-3/TRBV12-4 . . CASSYARAGPQETQYF TGTGCCAGCAGCTACGCCAGGGCAGGGCCCCAAGAGACCCAGTACTTC
TRBJ2-1 TRBV29-1 . TRBD1 CSGVGQGFFQFF TGCAGCGGTGTGGGACAGGGGTTTTTTCAGTTCTTC